This is a list of T cell receptor beta chains from one sample in a study of T cell repertoires in chronic hepatitis B. Sequencing was performed with immunoSEQ multiplex PCR; in TCRdb, only in-frame clones are kept and a portion is missing. This repertoire includes more than 95 clones. The sequencing input was HBV polymerase (pol282) epitope-specific CD8+ T cells from PBMCs. These TCRs come from a human donor with chronic hepatitis B virus infection. Both conserved end residues are part of each CDR3. A D gene is named only where the DNA matches it firmly. Some rows mark clone size as missing; the rest say once, few, many or name a class of expanded clone.

clone_size: -
d_call: TRBD1
j_call: TRBJ2-1
v_call: TRBV9
cdr3_nt: TGTGCCAGCAGCGCTCCCGTAGGGGGCATTTACAATGAGCAGTTCTTC
cdr3_aa: CASSAPVGGIYNEQFF

clone_size: -
d_call: -
j_call: TRBJ2-1
v_call: TRBV5-6
cdr3_nt: TGTGCCAGCAGCTGGGCTTCTGCGGCCTACAATGAGCAGTTCTTC
cdr3_aa: CASSWASAAYNEQFF

clone_size: -
d_call: -
j_call: TRBJ2-6
v_call: TRBV18
cdr3_nt: TGTGCCAGCTCAGTCAAAACGGACCAAAGTCGGGCCAACGTCCTGACTTTC
cdr3_aa: CASSVKTDQSRANVLTF

clone_size: -
d_call: -
j_call: TRBJ2-7
v_call: TRBV5-6
cdr3_nt: TGTGCCAGCAGCTTCGTCGGGGGATACGAGCAGTACTTC
cdr3_aa: CASSFVGGYEQYF

clone_size: -
d_call: TRBD1
j_call: TRBJ2-2
v_call: TRBV4-1
cdr3_nt: TGCGCCAGCAGCCAGATAGGACAGGGGGCAAACGGGGAGCTGTTTTTT
cdr3_aa: CASSQIGQGANGELFF

clone_size: -
d_call: TRBD2
j_call: TRBJ2-1
v_call: TRBV10-3
cdr3_nt: TGTGCCATCAGCGGACTAGCGGGAGTGGATGAGCAGTTCTTC
cdr3_aa: CAISGLAGVDEQFF

clone_size: -
d_call: TRBD2
j_call: TRBJ2-5
v_call: TRBV5-6
cdr3_nt: TGTGCCAGCAGCTTGGTGGGAGGGTGGGAGACCCAGTACTTC
cdr3_aa: CASSLVGGWETQYF

clone_size: -
d_call: -
j_call: TRBJ2-7
v_call: TRBV10-3
cdr3_nt: TGTGCCATCAGTGGGTACGGGGAAGCCTACGAGCAGTACTTC
cdr3_aa: CAISGYGEAYEQYF

clone_size: -
d_call: -
j_call: TRBJ2-7
v_call: TRBV5-6
cdr3_nt: TGTGCCAGCAGCTGGACTGGAGACTACGAGCAGTACTTC
cdr3_aa: CASSWTGDYEQYF

clone_size: -
d_call: -
j_call: TRBJ1-4
v_call: TRBV5-6
cdr3_nt: TGTGCCAGCAGCTCCCAGGGTGTTAATGAAAAACTGTTTTTT
cdr3_aa: CASSSQGVNEKLFF

clone_size: -
d_call: -
j_call: TRBJ2-1
v_call: TRBV6-1
cdr3_nt: TGTGCCAGCAGTCCCGACCCGAGCTCCTACAATGAGCAGTTCTTC
cdr3_aa: CASSPDPSSYNEQFF

clone_size: -
d_call: -
j_call: TRBJ1-1
v_call: TRBV5-6
cdr3_nt: TGTGCCAGCAGCTACGAGGGGAACACTGAAGCTTTCTTT
cdr3_aa: CASSYEGNTEAFF

clone_size: -
d_call: -
j_call: TRBJ1-5
v_call: TRBV30
cdr3_nt: TGTGCCTGGAGAAAGGTGGGGAGCAATCAGCCCCAGCATTTT
cdr3_aa: CAWRKVGSNQPQHF

clone_size: -
d_call: TRBD2
j_call: TRBJ2-7
v_call: TRBV4-1
cdr3_nt: TGCGCCAGCAGCCTGGGCCCGGGGGGAGAGAACTACGAGCAGTACTTC
cdr3_aa: CASSLGPGGENYEQYF

clone_size: -
d_call: -
j_call: TRBJ2-6
v_call: TRBV5-6
cdr3_nt: TGTGCCAGCGGTGCAACCAATAGACAAAGTCGGGCCAACGTCCTGACTTTC
cdr3_aa: CASGATNRQSRANVLTF

clone_size: -
d_call: -
j_call: TRBJ2-1
v_call: TRBV5-6
cdr3_nt: TGTGCCAGCAGCTTGGGCGACCGGCGGCAGTTCTTC
cdr3_aa: CASSLGDRRQFF

clone_size: -
d_call: -
j_call: TRBJ2-6
v_call: TRBV2
cdr3_nt: TGTGCCAGCAGTAGGGGGATTTACCGATACAAGTCGGGCCAACGTCCTGACTTC
cdr3_aa: CASSRGIYRYKSGQRPDF

clone_size: -
d_call: TRBD1
j_call: TRBJ1-2
v_call: TRBV27
cdr3_nt: TGTGCCAGCAGTTCTAGGGACAGGGTACACTATGGCTACACCTTC
cdr3_aa: CASSSRDRVHYGYTF

clone_size: -
d_call: -
j_call: TRBJ2-7
v_call: TRBV5-6
cdr3_nt: TGTGCCAGCAGCTCCATAGGGGGCTACGAGCAGTACTTC
cdr3_aa: CASSSIGGYEQYF

clone_size: -
d_call: TRBD2
j_call: TRBJ2-5
v_call: TRBV5-6
cdr3_nt: TGTGCCAGCAGCTGGACTAGCGGGGAGACCCAGTACTTC
cdr3_aa: CASSWTSGETQYF

clone_size: -
d_call: TRBD2
j_call: TRBJ2-3
v_call: TRBV13
cdr3_nt: TGTGCCAGCAGCTTTCTAGCGGGAGGGCCGGAGGATACGCAGTATTTT
cdr3_aa: CASSFLAGGPEDTQYF

clone_size: -
d_call: TRBD2
j_call: TRBJ2-1
v_call: TRBV5-6
cdr3_nt: TGTGCCAGCAGCTGGGGGACTAGCGAGAGGGACAATGAGCAGTTCTTC
cdr3_aa: CASSWGTSERDNEQFF

clone_size: -
d_call: -
j_call: TRBJ1-1
v_call: TRBV11-2
cdr3_nt: TGTGCCAGCAGCTTAGATCTCACAGTCGACACTGAAGCTTTCTTT
cdr3_aa: CASSLDLTVDTEAFF

clone_size: few
d_call: -
j_call: TRBJ2-7
v_call: TRBV5-6
cdr3_nt: TGTGCCAGCAGCTTCGTCGTTGGCGAGCAGTACTTC
cdr3_aa: CASSFVVGEQYF

clone_size: once
d_call: TRBD1
j_call: TRBJ1-1
v_call: TRBV5-6
cdr3_nt: TGTGCCAGCAGCTTTACAGGGGACACTGAAGCTTTCTTT
cdr3_aa: CASSFTGDTEAFF

clone_size: -
d_call: -
j_call: TRBJ1-1
v_call: TRBV5-6
cdr3_nt: TGTGCCAGCAGCTTGGTCCTGGGGGGCACTGAAGCTTTCTTT
cdr3_aa: CASSLVLGGTEAFF

clone_size: once
d_call: -
j_call: TRBJ2-2
v_call: TRBV6-1
cdr3_nt: TGTGCCAGCAACAGGGTCGGGGACACCGGGGAGCTGTTTTTT
cdr3_aa: CASNRVGDTGELFF

clone_size: -
d_call: -
j_call: TRBJ1-2
v_call: TRBV7-3
cdr3_nt: TGTGCCAGCAGACTAATCCTAAAGGTCCAGTACTATGGCTACACCTTC
cdr3_aa: CASRLILKVQYYGYTF

clone_size: -
d_call: TRBD2
j_call: TRBJ2-1
v_call: TRBV7-3
cdr3_nt: TGTGCCAGCAGCTTCGGCGGGAGCGATGAGCAGTTCTTC
cdr3_aa: CASSFGGSDEQFF

clone_size: -
d_call: -
j_call: TRBJ2-1
v_call: TRBV5-6
cdr3_nt: TGTGCCAGCAGTTATATTATGGTCAATGAGCAGTTCTTC
cdr3_aa: CASSYIMVNEQFF

clone_size: -
d_call: -
j_call: TRBJ2-7
v_call: TRBV5-6
cdr3_nt: TGTGCCAGCAGCTTCTGGAGTACCTACGAGCAGTACTTC
cdr3_aa: CASSFWSTYEQYF

clone_size: once
d_call: -
j_call: TRBJ2-1
v_call: TRBV5-6
cdr3_nt: TGTGCCAGCAGCTTTTACTTCAATGAGCAGTTCTTC
cdr3_aa: CASSFYFNEQFF

clone_size: few
d_call: -
j_call: TRBJ2-1
v_call: TRBV5-6
cdr3_nt: TGTGCCAGCAGCTGGACGGGGTACAATGAGCAGTTCTTC
cdr3_aa: CASSWTGYNEQFF

clone_size: -
d_call: TRBD1
j_call: TRBJ1-2
v_call: TRBV2
cdr3_nt: TGTGCCAGCAGTTTTGCTCGGGACAGGGGATTCTATGGCTACACCTTC
cdr3_aa: CASSFARDRGFYGYTF

clone_size: -
d_call: -
j_call: TRBJ1-1
v_call: TRBV21-1
cdr3_nt: TGTGCCAGCAGCGAATTCTACACAATTCGCACTGAAGCTTTCTTT
cdr3_aa: CASSEFYTIRTEAFF

clone_size: -
d_call: TRBD2
j_call: TRBJ2-7
v_call: TRBV5-6
cdr3_nt: TGTGCCAGCAGCTGGACTAGCGGGCCCTACGAGCAGTACTTC
cdr3_aa: CASSWTSGPYEQYF

clone_size: -
d_call: -
j_call: TRBJ2-7
v_call: TRBV5-6
cdr3_nt: TGTGCCAGCAGCTTTCAGCCGGTTTCCTACGAGCAGTACTTC
cdr3_aa: CASSFQPVSYEQYF

clone_size: -
d_call: -
j_call: TRBJ1-6
v_call: TRBV5-6
cdr3_nt: TGTGCCAGCAGCATCGGGACGGTTTATAATTCACCCCTCCACTTT
cdr3_aa: CASSIGTVYNSPLHF

clone_size: -
d_call: -
j_call: TRBJ2-5
v_call: TRBV5-6
cdr3_nt: TGTGCCAGCAGCTTGGTGGGGGAAGGAGAGACCCAGTACTTC
cdr3_aa: CASSLVGEGETQYF

clone_size: -
d_call: -
j_call: TRBJ1-1
v_call: TRBV5-6
cdr3_nt: TGTGCCAGCAGCTTTTACAGGGTTGGGGAAGCTTTCTTT
cdr3_aa: CASSFYRVGEAFF

clone_size: -
d_call: TRBD2
j_call: TRBJ2-1
v_call: TRBV5-6
cdr3_nt: TGTGCCAGCAGCTTGGTGGCTAGCGGCAATGAGCAGTTCTTC
cdr3_aa: CASSLVASGNEQFF

clone_size: -
d_call: -
j_call: TRBJ1-1
v_call: TRBV5-6
cdr3_nt: TGTGCCAGCAGCTTTGGGAGCCTTGAAGCTTTCTTT
cdr3_aa: CASSFGSLEAFF

clone_size: -
d_call: TRBD1
j_call: TRBJ1-6
v_call: TRBV13
cdr3_nt: TGTGCCAGCAGCCCTGACAGGGCGGGTTCACCCCTCCACTTT
cdr3_aa: CASSPDRAGSPLHF